This T cell receptor beta chain was obtained from a study of neurological immune-mediated disorders. Findings and limits, study-wide: None of the CDR3 amino acid sequences of expanded clones were shared across subjects, and this suggested private repertoires in all groups.

At least ten counts were recorded for this clonotype. Its matching antigen is unknown. CDR1 is LGHNA and CDR2 is YNFKEQ in the germline V gene. Trimming removed 1 base from V and 4 bases from J; junction bases left unmatched: 3. The CDR3 is made up of 15 amino acids. TCRdb called the 5' RACE reads again in MiXCR, with one record for every CDR3 protein. The table lists some 76,000 distinct CDR3 sequences, 3% to 4% of them singletons, with about 5% in the top ten. The rearrangement joins TRBV4-2 to TRBJ2-2; 7 nucleotides line up with TRBD2. Sequencing was done on a sample of PBMCs. The TCR sequence derives from a woman aged 45 to 65 with multiple sclerosis. The CDR3 loop reads CASSQGSGTTGELFF. In DNA, the CDR3 is TGTGCCAGCAGCCAAGGAAGCGGGACCACCGGGGAGCTGTTTTTT.